The next 31 T cell receptor beta chains were all read from a single sample in a study of prognosis after radiotherapy for stage I lung cancer. The genomic DNA TCR beta CDR3 region underwent two rounds of multiplex PCR. Primers targeting each individual TRBV and TRBJ gene were applied in first-round PCR. TCRdb re-derived calls from the multiplex PCR reads in MiXCR, one entry per CDR3 protein. The table includes 20,000 or so distinct CDR3 sequences, about 42% detected once. The starting material was PBMCs, obtained before or after stereotactic body radiation therapy (not recorded which). The source is a donor aged 50 or older with non-small cell lung cancer.

The gene calls are TRBV19 and TRBJ1-5; 8 bases are a match to TRBD1. The length of the CDR3 is 14 residues. With 5 bases clipped from V and 3 bases from J, the junction kept 3 bases outside the gene matches. The germline CDR1 and CDR2 sequences are LNHDA and SQIVND (reference sequence). Written as DNA, the CDR3 is TGTGCCAGTAGTGTGACAGGGGTCAATCAGCCCCAGCATTTT. This sequence encodes CASSVTGVNQPQHF.

This clonotype occurred once. The rearrangement uses TRBV7-3 and TRBJ2-5; TRBD2 aligns across 10 bases. This CDR3 has 15 residues. Germline CDR1 and CDR2: SGHTA and FQGTGA. V lost 0 bases to trimming and J lost 2 bases; unmatched junction nucleotides: 0. The CDR3 region is CASSLTAGGQETQYF. DNA for the CDR3: TGTGCCAGCAGCTTAACAGCGGGGGGGCAAGAGACCCAGTACTTC. The entire variable domain, with the rest obtained from reference TRBV7-3 and TRBJ2-5, is as follows: GAGVSQTPSNKVTEKGKYVELRCDPISGHTALYWYRQSLGQGPEFLIYFQGTGAADDSGLPNDRFFAVRPEGSVSTLKIQRTERGDSAVYLCASSLTAGGQETQYFGPGTRLLVL.

This clonotype rates as medium-sized. This chain links TRBV20-1 with TRBJ2-5, with D uncertain. There are 14 residues in the CDR3. The V and J ends lost 1 base and 1 base respectively, with 10 bases between them. Per germline, CDR1 DFQATT and CDR2 SNEGSKA (reference sequence). The CDR3 spells CSARAGGAQETQYF. For the CDR3, the DNA is TGCAGTGCTAGAGCGGGCGGAGCCCAAGAGACCCAGTACTTC.

There are many counts of this clonotype. This chain uses TRBV27 with TRBJ2-5; D is undetermined. The CDR3 totals 13 residues. Germline-derived CDR1 and CDR2 are MNHEY and SMNVEV (reference sequence). V lost 5 bases and J lost 0, with 7 bases in between. The CDR3: CASSQGYQETQYF. In nucleotides, the CDR3 is TGTGCCAGCAGTCAAGGGTACCAAGAGACCCAGTACTTC.

The chain couples TRBV5-6 to TRBJ2-7; tentatively, D is TRBD2 (5 bases). The CDR3 is 13 residues long. Germline CDR1 and CDR2: SGHDT and YYEEEE. V lost 2 bases to trimming and J lost 3 bases, with 9 bases between them. CDR3 region: CASSFSSHYEQYF. CDR3 in DNA: TGTGCCAGCAGCTTTTCTAGCCACTACGAGCAGTACTTC.

This clonotype was seen ten or more times. The V call is TRBV29-1, the J call TRBJ2-2, with 12 nucleotides matching TRBD1. J was trimmed by 1 base and V by 6 bases; bases with no gene match: 12. The germline gives CDR1 SQVTM, CDR2 ANQGSEA. CDR3 length: 18 amino acids. CDR3: CSVGGDRGRQVNTGELFF. In nucleotides, the CDR3 is TGCAGCGTGGGGGGGGACAGGGGGCGGCAAGTGAACACCGGGGAGCTGTTTTTT.

About this clonotype itself: Being one base from a much bigger clone, this may be a read error. This chain joins TRBV6-1 and TRBJ2-5, with a possible D match to TRBD1 (6 bases). Germline V gene data show CDR1 as MNHNS and CDR2 as SASEGT. This CDR3 region has 13 residues. This CDR3 is CASTTGYQETEYF. The CDR3 nucleotides read TGTGCCAGCACCACAGGGTACCAAGAGACCGAGTACTTC.

As concerns this clonotype: Since a far larger clone is one base different, this is likely a read error. V gene TRBV6-9 combines with J gene TRBJ1-1; D not certain. The CDR3 extends over 13 amino acids. Germline loops: CDR1 MNHGY, CDR2 SVAAGI. The CDR3 sequence: CASIYPRNTEAFF. CDR3 nucleotide sequence: TGTGCCAGCATTTATCCACGGAACACTGAAGCTTTCTTT.

This clonotype was found many times. This chain connects TRBV19 to TRBJ1-2; D is possibly TRBD1 (5 bases). The V end was cut by 1 base, the J end by 5 bases, with 17 bases between. Looked up from germline, CDR1 is LNHDA and CDR2 is SQIVND (reference sequence). The CDR3 loop spans 16 amino acids. As DNA, the CDR3 is TGTGCCAGTAGTATAGGTTCGGCGGTCGGGGGGTATGGCTACACCTTC. Translated, it gives CASSIGSAVGGYGYTF. The entire variable domain, with the rest obtained from reference TRBV19 and TRBJ1-2, is as follows: DGGITQSPKYLFRKEGQNVTLSCEQNLNHDAMYWYRQDPGQGLRLIYYSQIVNDFQKGDIAEGYSVSREKKESFPLTVTSAQKNPTAFYLCASSIGSAVGGYGYTFGSGTRLTVV.

This clonotype was picked up many times. This chain uses TRBV7-9 with TRBJ2-3, with 10 bases aligning to TRBD2. Germline CDR1 reads SEHNR; CDR2 reads FQNEAQ (reference sequence). V gave up 4 bases and J gave up 3 bases; unmatched junction bases: 10. The CDR3 covers 17 residues. The CDR3: CASSSQIAGGVTDTQYF. The CDR3 region has the DNA TGTGCCAGCAGCTCCCAAATAGCGGGAGGAGTTACAGATACGCAGTATTTT.

By proportion, this clonotype is medium-sized. The V and J genes are TRBV19 and TRBJ1-5, with D possibly matching TRBD1 (5 bases). This CDR3 comprises 17 residues. Trimming removed 1 base from V and 0 bases from J, with 13 bases in between. CDR1 is LNHDA, CDR2 SQIVND, per germline (reference sequence). Here the CDR3 reads CASSIGDSLYSNQPQHF. The CDR3 DNA follows: TGTGCCAGTAGTATAGGAGACAGCCTCTATAGCAATCAGCCCCAGCATTTT.

Regarding this clonotype: A far larger clone differs by one base, so this is likely a read error. The chain employs TRBV11-2 and TRBJ2-7; 8 bases line up with TRBD2. V lost 5 bases and J lost 1; bases outside the gene matches: 13. Looked up from germline, CDR1 is SGHAT and CDR2 is FQNNGV. The CDR3 sequence is 17 residues long. Here the CDR3 DNA reads TGTGCCAGCAGCCCACTACTGGGACTAGAGGAGTCCTACGAGCAGTACTTC. Its translation is CASSPLLGLEESYEQYF.

This clonotype has ten or more counts. The chain has TRBV5-1 and TRBJ2-5; maybe TRBD1 (5 bases). The V gene lost 2 bases and the J gene lost 4 bases, with 9 bases spanning the gap. The V gene's germline CDR1 is SGHRS and CDR2 YFSETQ. This CDR3 has 13 residues. The CDR3 DNA is TGCGCCAGCAGCTTCCAGGGTGGAGAGACCCAGTACTTC. As protein: CASSFQGGETQYF.

This clonotype was counted at least ten times. V gene TRBV24-1 combines with J gene TRBJ2-1; D uncertain. V was pared by 0 bases and J by 0 bases, with 8 bases between. This CDR3 comprises 16 residues. Germline V lookup: CDR1 KGHDR, CDR2 SFDVKD. CDR3 nucleotides: TGTGCCACCAGTGATTTGCCCCAGGCCTCCTACAATGAGCAGTTCTTC. Its translation is CATSDLPQASYNEQFF.

The table lists this clonotype with a few counts. A far larger clone is just one base off, so this is likely a read error. The genes are TRBV6-2 or TRBV6-3 and TRBJ2-7; D remains unclear. The CDR3 is 15 amino acids. CDR1 is MNHEY, CDR2 SVGEGT, per germline. Written as DNA, the CDR3 is TGTGCCAGCAGTTACAATTTCCCAAGCTCCTACGATCAGTACTTC. This codes for CASSYNFPSSYDQYF.

The J gene is TRBJ2-2, the V gene TRBV11-3, with D perhaps matching TRBD1 (5 bases). The CDR3 runs to 14 residues. Germline CDR1 and CDR2: SGHNT and YENEEA. With 1 base removed from V and 7 bases from J, the gap between germline ends came to 10 bases. CDR3 region: CASSLAGWIGELFF. The CDR3, as DNA: TGTGCCAGCAGCTTAGCAGGGTGGATCGGGGAGCTGTTTTTT.

This clonotype was recorded a few times. A much larger clone differs from this one at a single base, so this may be a read error. The chain employs TRBV7-6 and TRBJ2-3; D is possibly TRBD2 (5 bases). The V end was cut by 5 bases, the J end by 7 bases, with 19 bases between. The CDR3 runs to 15 residues. Germline V gene sequence: CDR1 SGHVS, CDR2 FNYEAQ. CDR3 protein: CASSGGASFGNTQYF. As DNA, the CDR3 is TGTGCCAGCAGCGGAGGAGCTAGTTTTGGAAATACGCAGTATTTT.

Comments on this clonotype: This may be a read error, as it is one base from a much larger clone. The chain links TRBV7-2 to TRBJ2-7; D perhaps matches TRBD2 (6 bases). The length of the CDR3 is 14 residues. V was trimmed by 5 bases and J by 5 bases, leaving 16 bases between them. The V gene's germline CDR1 is SGHTA and CDR2 FQGNSA. The DNA for the CDR3 is TGTGCCAGCAGCGGATCCCCGGGGGTCAACGAGCAGTACTTC. Its protein is CASSGSPGVNEQYF. The full variable domain, with the rest looked up from reference TRBV7-2 and TRBJ2-7, is GAGVSQSPSNKVTEKGKDVELRCDPISGHTALYWYRQSLGQGLEFLIYFQGNSAPDKSGLPSDRFSAERTGGSVSTLTIQRTQQEDSAVYLCASSGSPGVNEQYFGPGTRLTVT.

On this clonotype itself: The junction does not match germline at one end; this may be a read error. This sequence joins TRBV11-1 and TRBJ2-2; TRBD2 might be the D (6 bases). Looked up from germline, CDR1 is SGHAT and CDR2 is FQDESV (reference sequence). The CDR3 runs to 13 residues. The CDR3 DNA reads TGCGCCAGCCTCGGGGGTTTCACCGGGGAGCTGTTTTTT. Protein sequence: CASLGGFTGELFF.

The gene calls are TRBV6-1 and TRBJ2-1, with D perhaps TRBD2 (5 bases). In germline, CDR1 is MNHNS, CDR2 SASEGT. This CDR3 comprises 15 residues. Trimming pared 6 bases from V and 3 bases from J, leaving 15 bases between. CDR3 sequence reads: CASRRNSEHYNEQFF. For the CDR3, the DNA is TGTGCCAGCAGACGCAATAGCGAACACTACAATGAGCAGTTCTTC.

This clonotype was found a few times. The chain is built from TRBV28 and TRBJ2-7, with D unclear. From germline, CDR1 is MDHEN and CDR2 SYDVKM. This CDR3 contains 13 residues. Trimming removed 3 bases from V and 3 bases from J, with 9 bases in between. The CDR3 loop is CASSFGLDYEQYF. The CDR3 nucleotides read TGTGCCAGCAGTTTCGGCCTAGACTACGAGCAGTACTTC.

This clonotype occurred many times. The chain couples TRBV5-8 to TRBJ2-7; a weak D match, TRBD2 (5 bases). Looked up from germline, CDR1 is SGHTS and CDR2 is YDEGEE. CDR3 size: 13 residues. Trimming pared 5 bases from V and 1 base from J, leaving 10 bases between. The CDR3 protein is CASRKPGSYEQYF. CDR3 coding DNA: TGTGCCAGCAGAAAACCGGGATCCTACGAGCAGTACTTC.

Worth noting for this clonotype: A far larger clone is only one base removed, so a read error is likely. V is TRBV6-2 or TRBV6-3 and J is TRBJ1-2; D perhaps matches TRBD1 (5 bases). Germline V gene data show CDR1 as MNHEY and CDR2 as SVGEGT. Trimming stripped 6 bases from V and 2 bases from J, with 13 bases between. The CDR3 runs 14 residues. This CDR3 reads CASSRTWGNYGYTF. CDR3 in DNA: TGTGCCAGCAGCCGGACATGGGGCAACTATGGCTACACCTTC.

This clonotype has more than one count but fewer than ten. Possible read error: a much larger clone is one base away. The chain carries TRBV2 and TRBJ2-7; D uncertain. Trimming pared 8 bases from V and 5 bases from J, leaving 7 bases between. The germline V gene encodes CDR1 SNHLY and CDR2 FYNNEI. CDR3 size: 10 residues. Written as DNA, the CDR3 is TGTGCCAGCGCATGGAACGAGCAGTACTTC. Translated, it gives CASAWNEQYF.

This clonotype has a count of ten or more. The chain recombines TRBV9 with TRBJ2-5; D unclear. Germline V gene data show CDR1 as SGDLS and CDR2 as YYNGEE. The CDR3 spans 14 residues. V lost 0 bases and J lost 4, with 10 bases in between. The CDR3 is CASSVGSGRETQYF. The CDR3 DNA follows: TGTGCCAGCAGCGTAGGGAGTGGGCGAGAGACCCAGTACTTC.

This clonotype has a count of ten or more. This rearrangement joins TRBV7-9 to TRBJ2-5, with 15 bases matching TRBD2. The CDR3 sequence is 19 residues long. Germline assignment: CDR1 SEHNR and CDR2 FQNEAQ (reference sequence). The junction had 11 bases not matched to a gene; V was cut back by 1 base and J by 5 bases. Written as DNA, the CDR3 is TGTGCCAGCAGCTTAGGCGCCAGGACTAGCGGGAGGGCCTTGGAGACCCAGTACTTC. This gives the protein CASSLGARTSGRALETQYF.

This clonotype was picked up many times. The chain carries TRBV7-9 and TRBJ2-3; a possible D gene is TRBD1 (5 bases). This CDR3 comprises 17 residues. The germline CDR1 and CDR2 sequences are SEHNR and FQNEAQ (reference sequence). V was clipped by 2 bases and J by 2 bases, with 17 bases between them. The CDR3 nucleotides are TGTGCCAGCAGCTTACCCAGGGCAGGACCCCTCACAGATACGCAGTATTTT. It encodes CASSLPRAGPLTDTQYF.

The chain employs TRBV2 and TRBJ2-7; D perhaps matches TRBD1 (6 bases). CDR1 is SNHLY, CDR2 FYNNEI, per germline. The CDR3 contains 14 residues. Trimming left V 3 bases short and J 4 bases short, with 13 bases between. The CDR3 DNA follows: TGTGCCAGCAGTGACCCCGGGACATTGTACGAGCAGTACTTC. This codes for CASSDPGTLYEQYF.

This clonotype appeared once. The chain employs TRBV6-1 and TRBJ2-1; tentatively, D is TRBD2 (5 bases). This CDR3 region has 16 residues. Trimming took 6 bases from V and 6 from J, leaving 21 bases between them. Germline V gene data show CDR1 as MNHNS and CDR2 as SASEGT. The CDR3 DNA is TGTGCCAGCAGCCGAACGGGGATGAGCTGGTCCAATGAGCAGTTCTTC. It yields the protein CASSRTGMSWSNEQFF.

This rearrangement joins TRBV30 to TRBJ2-3, with 7 nucleotides matching TRBD2. CDR3 length equals 15 residues. Unmatched junction bases numbered 5, after V lost 2 bases and J lost 0 bases. CDR1 and CDR2 from the germline V gene are GTSNPN and SVGIG (reference sequence). The CDR3, as DNA: TGTGCCTGGAGTTCAGCGGGAAGCAGCACAGATACGCAGTATTTT. It encodes CAWSSAGSSTDTQYF.

This chain joins TRBV11-2 and TRBJ2-1; 9 bases align to TRBD2. The trim removed 3 bases at V and 6 bases at J, leaving 12 bases unmatched. The CDR3 sequence is 17 residues long. The V gene's germline CDR1 is SGHAT and CDR2 FQNNGV. The CDR3 sequence: CASSFRAGGPKGNEQFF. CDR3 bases: TGTGCCAGCAGCTTTCGAGCGGGAGGACCGAAAGGCAATGAGCAGTTCTTC.